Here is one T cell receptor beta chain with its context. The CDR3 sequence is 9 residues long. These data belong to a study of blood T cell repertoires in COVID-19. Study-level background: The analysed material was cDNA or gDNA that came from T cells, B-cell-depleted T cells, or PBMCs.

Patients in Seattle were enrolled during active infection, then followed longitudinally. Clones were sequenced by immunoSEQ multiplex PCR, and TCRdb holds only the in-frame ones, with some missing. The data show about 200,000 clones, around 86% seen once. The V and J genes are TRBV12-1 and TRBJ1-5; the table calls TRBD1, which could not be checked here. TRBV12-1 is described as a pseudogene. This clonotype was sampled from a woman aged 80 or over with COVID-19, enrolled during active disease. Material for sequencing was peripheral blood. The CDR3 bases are TGTGCCAGCGGCCAGCCCCAGCATTTT. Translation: CASGQPQHF.